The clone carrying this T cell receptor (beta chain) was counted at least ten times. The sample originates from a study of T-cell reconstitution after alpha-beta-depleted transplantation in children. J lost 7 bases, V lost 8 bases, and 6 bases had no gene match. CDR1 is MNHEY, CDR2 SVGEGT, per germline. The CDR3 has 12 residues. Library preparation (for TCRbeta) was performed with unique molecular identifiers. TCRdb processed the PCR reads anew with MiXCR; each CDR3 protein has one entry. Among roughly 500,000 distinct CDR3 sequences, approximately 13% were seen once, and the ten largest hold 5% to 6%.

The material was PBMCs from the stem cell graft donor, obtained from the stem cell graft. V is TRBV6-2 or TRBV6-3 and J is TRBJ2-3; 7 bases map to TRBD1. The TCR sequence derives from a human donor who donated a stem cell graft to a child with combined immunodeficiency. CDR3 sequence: CASPGTEHTQYF. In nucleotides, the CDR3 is TGTGCCAGCCCAGGGACAGAACATACGCAGTATTTT.